This T cell receptor beta chain came from a study of T cell responses to AZD1222 COVID-19 vaccine. Overall study results and limits: Regions left unmutated in variants are reportedly the target of nearly half of spike-specific TCRs. Spike-spanning, vaccine-associated CD4 TCRs were dominant at 160-218 and 743-854.

Assay: immunoSEQ multiplex PCR; the TCRdb copy retains only in-frame clones and omits some. Here the sample spans more than 50,000 clones, approximately 90% being singletons. Germline CDR1 and CDR2: ENHRY and SYGVKD. V was trimmed by 3 bases and J by 9 bases, leaving 12 bases between them. The CDR3 has 13 amino acids. In regard to this clone: The target antigen is unknown.

The chain uses TRBV10-3 and TRBJ2-1; tentatively, D is TRBD1 (5 bases). This clonotype was obtained from an adult in good health. The material was peripheral blood, obtained on day 0 of AZD1222 vaccination. DNA for the CDR3: TGTGCCATCAGTGATTCACTACAGGTTGAGCAGTTCTTC. This sequence encodes CAISDSLQVEQFF.